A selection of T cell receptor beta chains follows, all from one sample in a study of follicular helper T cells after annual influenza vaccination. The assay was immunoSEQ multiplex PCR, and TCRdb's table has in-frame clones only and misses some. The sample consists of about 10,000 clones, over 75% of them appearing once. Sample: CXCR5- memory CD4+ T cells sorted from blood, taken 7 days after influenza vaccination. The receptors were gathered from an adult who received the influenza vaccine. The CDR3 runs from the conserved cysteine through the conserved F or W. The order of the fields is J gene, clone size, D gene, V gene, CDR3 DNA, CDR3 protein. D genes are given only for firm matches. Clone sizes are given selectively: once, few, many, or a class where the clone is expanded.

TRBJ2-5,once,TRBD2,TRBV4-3,TGCGCCAGCAGCCAAGTGGTGGGGACTAGCGGTAAAGAGACCCAGTACTTC,CASSQVVGTSGKETQYF
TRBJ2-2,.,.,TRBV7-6,TGTGCCAGCAGCTTAGATAACAGACGCACCGGGGAGCTGTTTTTT,CASSLDNRRTGELFF
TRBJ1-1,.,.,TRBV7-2,TGTGCCAGCAGTATTAAAAGGCTGCAGGGTGACACTGAAGCTTTCTTT,CASSIKRLQGDTEAFF
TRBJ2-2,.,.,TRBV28,TGTGCCAGCAGTTTATCAAAAGGGGGGAAGCTGTTTTTT,CASSLSKGGKLFF
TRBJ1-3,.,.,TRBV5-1,TGCGCCAGCAGCTCTGACAACCCGGTGGGAAACACCATATATTTT,CASSSDNPVGNTIYF
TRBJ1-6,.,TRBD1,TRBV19,TGTGCCAGTAGTGGCCGGGACAGTTATAATTCACCCCTCCACTTT,CASSGRDSYNSPLHF
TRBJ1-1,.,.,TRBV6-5,TGTGCCAGCAGTAAACTGACATACACTGAAGCTTTCTTT,CASSKLTYTEAFF
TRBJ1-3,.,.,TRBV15,TGTGCCACCAGCAGAGATGGGACTACTGGAAACACCATATATTTT,CATSRDGTTGNTIYF
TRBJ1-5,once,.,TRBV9,TGTGCCAGCAGCGTAGACTGGGGAGAACAGCCCCAGCATTTT,CASSVDWGEQPQHF
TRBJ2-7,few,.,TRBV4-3,TGCGCCAGCAGCCAAGGCCTCGCGGCCGTTTACGAGCAGTACTTC,CASSQGLAAVYEQYF
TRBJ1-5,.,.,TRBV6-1,TGTGCCAGCAGTCAGGAGGGCCAGGGAGTTCAGCCCCAGCATTTT,CASSQEGQGVQPQHF
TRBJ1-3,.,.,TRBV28,TGTGCCAGCAGTTTTCAATTATCTGGAAACACCATATATTTT,CASSFQLSGNTIYF
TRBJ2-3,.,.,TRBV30,TGTGCCTCTGCCCAGGGAGTAAGTAGGCATTTT,CASAQGVSRHF
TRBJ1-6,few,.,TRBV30,TGTGCCTGGAAGGGCTCCTATAATTCACCCCTCCACTTT,CAWKGSYNSPLHF
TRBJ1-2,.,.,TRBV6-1,TGTGCCAGCAGTGAAAAGGGCGGGGAGAGCTATGGCTACACCTTC,CASSEKGGESYGYTF
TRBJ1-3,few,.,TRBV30,TGTGCCGGAGTGGGGGAGAGGTCTGGAAACACCATATATTTT,CAGVGERSGNTIYF
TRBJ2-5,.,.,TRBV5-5,TGTGCCAGCAGCTTGGGGTTGAGGGGGGCAGAGACCCAGTACTTC,CASSLGLRGAETQYF
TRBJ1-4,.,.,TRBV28,TGTGCCAGCAGTTTAGGCGGGGATGGGAATGAAAAACTGTTTTTT,CASSLGGDGNEKLFF
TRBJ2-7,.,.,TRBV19,TGTGCCAGTAGTATAAAACAGGGAGGCGAGCAGTACTTC,CASSIKQGGEQYF
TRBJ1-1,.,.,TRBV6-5,TGTGCCAGCAGTTACTTGACAGCGGGAACTGAAGCTTTCTTT,CASSYLTAGTEAFF
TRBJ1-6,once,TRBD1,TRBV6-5,TGTGCCAGCAGTTACTCCGGACAGGGGAATTCACCCCTCCACTTT,CASSYSGQGNSPLHF
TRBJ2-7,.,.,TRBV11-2,TGTGCCAGCAGCCTGTTTGGGGGAGACGAGCAGTACTTC,CASSLFGGDEQYF
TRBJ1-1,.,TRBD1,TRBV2,TGTGCCAGCTGGCGCGACAGGGCGGTAACTGAAGCTTTCTTT,CASWRDRAVTEAFF
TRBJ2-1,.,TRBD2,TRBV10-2,TGCGCCAGCAGACTAGCGGCTAACAATGAGCAGTTCTTC,CASRLAANNEQFF
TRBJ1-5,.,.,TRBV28,TGTGCCAGCAGTTTAGGGCAGGAGAATCAGCCCCAGCATTTT,CASSLGQENQPQHF
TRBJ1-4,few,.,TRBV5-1,TGCGCCAGCAGCGGGAGTGGGGGGGCTTGGGAAAAACTGTTTTTT,CASSGSGGAWEKLFF
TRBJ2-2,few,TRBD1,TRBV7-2,TGTGCCAGCAGCCAACGACAGGGTGCCACCGGGGAGCTGTTTTTT,CASSQRQGATGELFF
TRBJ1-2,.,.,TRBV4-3,TGCGCCAGCAGCCAAGACCCGGCTCAGGAAGGCGGCTACACCTTC,CASSQDPAQEGGYTF
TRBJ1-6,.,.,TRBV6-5,TGTGCCAGCAGTTATCATACTCGGGATTCACCCCTCCACTTT,CASSYHTRDSPLHF
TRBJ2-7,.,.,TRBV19,TGTGCCAGTAGTATTGGGCCAAGGTCAGGCGACGAGCAGTACTTC,CASSIGPRSGDEQYF
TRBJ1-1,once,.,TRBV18,TGTGCCAGCTCACCACCCTCCGGGGGAATGAACACTGAAGCTTTCTTT,CASSPPSGGMNTEAFF
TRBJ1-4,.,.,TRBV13,TGTGCCAGCAGCCAGATAGGTGAAAAACTGTTTTTT,CASSQIGEKLFF
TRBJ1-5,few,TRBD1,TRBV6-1,TGTGCCAGCAGTTTTGACAGGGGGCCTCAGCCCCAGCATTTT,CASSFDRGPQPQHF
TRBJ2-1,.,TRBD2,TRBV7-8,TGTGCCAGCAGCTTAGCCGGAGCGGGACCTTACAATGAGCAGTTCTTC,CASSLAGAGPYNEQFF
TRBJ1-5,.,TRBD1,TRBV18,TGTGCCAGCTCGTCGGACAGGGGGCTCAATCAGCCCCAGCATTTT,CASSSDRGLNQPQHF
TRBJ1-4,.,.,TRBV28,TGTGCCAGCAGCCCATGGGCTACAACTAATGAAAAACTGTTTTTT,CASSPWATTNEKLFF
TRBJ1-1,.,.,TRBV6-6,TGTGCCAGCAGCCGGGGGAACACTGAAGCTTTCTTT,CASSRGNTEAFF
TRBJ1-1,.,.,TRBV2,TGTGCCAGCAGCTATGAGCAGGGAAACACTGAAGCTTTCTTT,CASSYEQGNTEAFF
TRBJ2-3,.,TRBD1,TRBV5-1,TGCGCCAGCAGCCACGGACAGGGGCCAGATACGCAGTATTTT,CASSHGQGPDTQYF
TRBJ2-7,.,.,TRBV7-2,TGTGCCAGCAGCTTAGGTCGCCACTCCTACGAGCAGTACTTC,CASSLGRHSYEQYF
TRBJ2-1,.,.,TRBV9,TGTGCCAGCAGCGTAGCCGGGACACGCTACAATGAGCAGTTCTTC,CASSVAGTRYNEQFF
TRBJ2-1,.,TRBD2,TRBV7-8,TGTGCCAGCAGCGGGGGGGGGTTGACCTACAATGAGCAGTTCTTC,CASSGGGLTYNEQFF
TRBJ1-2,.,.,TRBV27,TGTGCCAGCAGTTCTGGCTATGGCTACACCTTC,CASSSGYGYTF
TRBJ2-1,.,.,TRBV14,TGTGCCAGCAGCCCACTTAGGGCCGGTTCGTTGAGGAGTGAGCAGTTCTTC,CASSPLRAGSLRSEQFF
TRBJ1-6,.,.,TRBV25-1,TGTGCCAGCAGTGAATGTGGGGGGGATTCACCCCTCCACTTT,CASSECGGDSPLHF
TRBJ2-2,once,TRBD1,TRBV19,TGTGCCAGTAGTATTCAGGGGGACACCGGGGAGCTGTTTTTT,CASSIQGDTGELFF
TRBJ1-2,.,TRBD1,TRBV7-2,TGTGCCAGCAGCTTCCGGACAGGCGGGGACCTCTATGGCTACACCTTC,CASSFRTGGDLYGYTF
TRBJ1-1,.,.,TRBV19,TGTGCCAGTAGTATAGAAGGGAACACTGAAGCTTTCTTT,CASSIEGNTEAFF
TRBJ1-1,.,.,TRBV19,TGTGCCAGTAGTCGATTCCTACAGGGTAAGAACACTGAAGCTTTCTTT,CASSRFLQGKNTEAFF
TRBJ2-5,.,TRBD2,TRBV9,TGTGCCAGCAGCGTAGGAGGCGGGGGGGCTGGGGAGACCCAGTACTTC,CASSVGGGGAGETQYF